This entry features one T cell receptor beta chain sequence. This record comes from a study of blood T cell repertoires in COVID-19. Study overall: Specimens from acute and convalescent COVID-19 originated in the United States, Italy and Spain. PBMCs, B-cell-depleted T cells, or T cells provided the cDNA or gDNA that made up the material.

This CDR3 is 15 amino acids long. Germline CDR1 and CDR2: SGDLS and YYNGEE. Trimming removed 4 bases at V and 1 base at J, with 14 bases between. Source study methods: Amplification from reference gene primers served as the basis for estimated nucleated cell counts. Method: immunoSEQ multiplex PCR; TCRdb's copy keeps in-frame clones and lacks some. The V and J calls and clone size are taken from that table; D and trimming were inferred from the DNA. The sample yields tens of thousands of clones, about 83% seen once. The J gene is TRBJ1-1, the V gene TRBV9, with D tentatively TRBD1 (5 bases). The receptor comes from a woman over 75 with active or convalescent COVID-19. The sequencing input was peripheral blood. CDR3 amino acids: CASSPRVDRNTEAFF. The CDR3 DNA is TGTGCCAGCAGCCCCCGGGTCGACAGGAACACTGAAGCTTTCTTT.